Sequencing of this T cell receptor (beta chain) was carried out in a study of T cell repertoires in cytomegalovirus infection. Overall study: Public TCR beta signatures were indicative of both CMV infection and a matching HLA type.

This CDR3 is 19 amino acids long. Germline V gene lookup returns CDR1 SGHAT and CDR2 FQNNGV. V lost 4 bases to trimming and J lost 0 bases; unmatched junction nucleotides: 14. TCRdb passed the reads through MiXCR, listing each CDR3 protein once. The sample records about 55,000 distinct CDR3 sequences, roughly 20% being singletons. The study, taken as a whole, reports: There were carriers of CMV plus the relevant HLA, and cumulative public TCR beta family frequency identified them. Dominant in the ex vivo response were TCR beta clonotypes restricted by HLA-C and specific for CMV.

This clonotype occurred a few times. Its antigen is still unknown. This receptor was identified in a human donor in good health (CMV status not recorded). Some clones in this sample may be carry-over from other donors' samples. The V call is TRBV11-2, the J call TRBJ2-4; 8 bases map to TRBD2. This specimen consisted of CD8+ T cells from cultured PBMCs, obtained from culture after CMV antigen stimulation. The CDR3 DNA sequence: TGTGCCAGCAGCTCTCCGAGAGCGGGAGAACGTGAAGCCAAAAACATTCAGTACTTC. Its translation is CASSSPRAGEREAKNIQYF.